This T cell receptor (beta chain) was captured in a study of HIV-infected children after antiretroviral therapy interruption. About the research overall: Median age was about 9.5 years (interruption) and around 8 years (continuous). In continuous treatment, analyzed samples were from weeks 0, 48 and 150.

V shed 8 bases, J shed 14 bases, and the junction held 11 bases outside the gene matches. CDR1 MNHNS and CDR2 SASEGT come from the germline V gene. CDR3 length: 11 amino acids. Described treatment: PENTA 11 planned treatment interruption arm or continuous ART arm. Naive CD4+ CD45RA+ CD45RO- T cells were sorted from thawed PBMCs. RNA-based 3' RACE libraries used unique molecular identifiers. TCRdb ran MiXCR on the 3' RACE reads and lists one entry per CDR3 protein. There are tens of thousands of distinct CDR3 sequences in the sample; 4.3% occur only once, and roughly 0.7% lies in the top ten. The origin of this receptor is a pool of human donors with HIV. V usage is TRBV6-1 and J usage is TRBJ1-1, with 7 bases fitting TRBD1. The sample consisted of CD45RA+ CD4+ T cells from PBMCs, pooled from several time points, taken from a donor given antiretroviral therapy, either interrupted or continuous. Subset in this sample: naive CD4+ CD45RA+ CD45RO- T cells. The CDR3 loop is CASGQGTEVFF. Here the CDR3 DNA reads TGTGCCAGCGGTCAGGGGACAGAAGTCTTCTTT.